Sequencing of this T cell receptor beta chain was carried out in a study of T cells in Graves' hyperthyroidism and ophthalmopathy. Amplified regions were TCR beta CDR3 sequences from RNA transcripts. HTBI primers were used for first-round RT-PCR of the TCR CDR3. TCRdb processed the multiplex PCR reads anew with MiXCR; each CDR3 protein has one entry. Of about 260,000 distinct CDR3 sequences in the sample, around 20% are singletons; the top ten hold around 65%. Remarks on this clonotype: Its cognate antigen is unknown.

General observations from the study: Blood samples included most of the expanded thyroid clonotypes exceeding 0.001.

CDR1 is KGHDR, CDR2 SFDVKD, per germline. Trimming pared 2 bases from V and 10 bases from J, leaving 11 bases between. The CDR3 is made up of 13 amino acids. The source of this sequence is a man aged 25-45 years with Graves' ophthalmopathy. Sequenced: blood. The chain uses TRBV24-1 and TRBJ2-1, with D possibly matching TRBD2 (6 bases). DNA of the CDR3: TGTGCCACCAGTGATTCAACTAGCAGCGAGCAGTTCTTC. It is translated as CATSDSTSSEQFF.